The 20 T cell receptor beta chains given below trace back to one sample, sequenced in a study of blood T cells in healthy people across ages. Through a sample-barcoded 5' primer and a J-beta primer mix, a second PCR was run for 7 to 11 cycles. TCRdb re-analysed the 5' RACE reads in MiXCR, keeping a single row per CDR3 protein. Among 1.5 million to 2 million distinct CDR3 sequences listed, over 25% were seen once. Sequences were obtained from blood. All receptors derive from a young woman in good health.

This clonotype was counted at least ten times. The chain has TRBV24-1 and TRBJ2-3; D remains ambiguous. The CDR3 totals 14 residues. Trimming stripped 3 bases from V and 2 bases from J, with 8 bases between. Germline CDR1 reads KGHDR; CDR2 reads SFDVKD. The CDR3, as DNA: TGTGCCACCAGTGATGCGGTCCTCACAGATACGCAGTATTTT. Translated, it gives CATSDAVLTDTQYF.

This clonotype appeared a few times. The DNA for the CDR3 is TGCGCCAGCAGCTTGGTTACGGGGAGGATTAACACTGAAGCTTTCTTT. It specifies CASSLVTGRINTEAFF. The V gene is TRBV5-1, the J gene TRBJ1-1, with D hard to call. This CDR3 spans 16 amino acids. Trimming removed 0 bases at V and 2 bases at J, with 14 bases between. Germline V lookup: CDR1 SGHRS, CDR2 YFSETQ.

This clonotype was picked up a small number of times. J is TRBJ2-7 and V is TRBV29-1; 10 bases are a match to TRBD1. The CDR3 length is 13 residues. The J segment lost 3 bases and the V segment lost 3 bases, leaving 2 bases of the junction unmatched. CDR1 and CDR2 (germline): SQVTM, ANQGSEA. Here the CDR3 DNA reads TGCAGCGTTGAGTGGACAGGGGGCTACGAGCAGTACTTC. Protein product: CSVEWTGGYEQYF.

The CDR3 region is CASSYSPGGGRDTQYF. As DNA, the CDR3 is TGTGCCAGCAGTTACTCCCCAGGGGGGGGCAGGGATACGCAGTATTTT. The chain links TRBV6-5 to TRBJ2-3; D could derive from TRBD1 or TRBD2 (7 bases each). V lost 0 bases to trimming and J lost 6 bases, with 16 bases between them. The length of the CDR3 is 16 residues. The germline V gene encodes CDR1 MNHEY and CDR2 SVGAGI.

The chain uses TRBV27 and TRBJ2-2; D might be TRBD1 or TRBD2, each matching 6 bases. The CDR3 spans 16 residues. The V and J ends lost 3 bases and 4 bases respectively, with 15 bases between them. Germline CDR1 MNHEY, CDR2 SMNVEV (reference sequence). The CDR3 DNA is TGTGCCAGCAGTTTTATGGGGGGCCGGGTCACCGGGGAGCTGTTTTTT. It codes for CASSFMGGRVTGELFF.

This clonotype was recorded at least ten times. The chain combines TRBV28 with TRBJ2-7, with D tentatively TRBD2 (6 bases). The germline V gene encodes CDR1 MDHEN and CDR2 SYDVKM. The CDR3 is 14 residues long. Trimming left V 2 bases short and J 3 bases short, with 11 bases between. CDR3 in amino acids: CASSLGSRGYEQYF. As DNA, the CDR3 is TGTGCCAGCAGTTTAGGGTCGCGGGGCTACGAGCAGTACTTC.

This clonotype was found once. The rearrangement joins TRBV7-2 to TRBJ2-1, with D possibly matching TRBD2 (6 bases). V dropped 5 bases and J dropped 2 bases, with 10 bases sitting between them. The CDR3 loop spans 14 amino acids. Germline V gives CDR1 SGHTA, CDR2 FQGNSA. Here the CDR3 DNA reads TGTGCCAGCAGCCGGAGACTAGCCTACAATGAGCAGTTCTTC. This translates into CASSRRLAYNEQFF.

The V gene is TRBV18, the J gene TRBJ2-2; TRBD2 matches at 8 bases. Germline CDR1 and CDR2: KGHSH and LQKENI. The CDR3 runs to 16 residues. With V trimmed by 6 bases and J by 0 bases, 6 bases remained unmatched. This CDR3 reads CASSRGGGTNTGELFF. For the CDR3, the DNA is TGTGCCAGCTCCCGGGGGGGAGGCACGAACACCGGGGAGCTGTTTTTT.

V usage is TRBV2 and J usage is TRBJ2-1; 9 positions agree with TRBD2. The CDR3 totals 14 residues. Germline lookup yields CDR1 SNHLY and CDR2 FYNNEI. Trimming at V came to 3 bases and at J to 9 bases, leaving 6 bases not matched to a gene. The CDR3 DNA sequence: TGTGCCAGCAGTGACCTAGCGGGGTACGCTGAGCAGTTCTTC. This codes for CASSDLAGYAEQFF.

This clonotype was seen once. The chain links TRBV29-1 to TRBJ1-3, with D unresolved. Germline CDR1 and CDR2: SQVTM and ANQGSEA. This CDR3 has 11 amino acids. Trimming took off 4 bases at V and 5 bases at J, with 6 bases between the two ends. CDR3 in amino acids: CSVADRNTIYF. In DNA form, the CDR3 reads TGCAGCGTTGCTGACAGAAACACCATATATTTT.

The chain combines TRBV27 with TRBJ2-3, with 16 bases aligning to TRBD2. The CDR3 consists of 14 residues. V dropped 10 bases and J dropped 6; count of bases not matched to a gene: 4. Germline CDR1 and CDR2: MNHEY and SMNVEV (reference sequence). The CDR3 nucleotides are TGTGCCACCGGGACTAGCGGGAGGGCTGATACGCAGTATTTT. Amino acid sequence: CATGTSGRADTQYF.

The CDR3 DNA is TGTGCCAGCAGCTTGTCCGGGACGGGAGACTACGAGCAGTACTTC. This encodes CASSLSGTGDYEQYF. V is TRBV5-4 and J is TRBJ2-4; the D gene is possibly TRBD2 (6 bases). The J call may be incorrect, as the DNA end agrees better with TRBJ2-7. The CDR3 has 15 residues. The germline V gene has CDR1 SGHNT and CDR2 YYREEE (reference sequence).

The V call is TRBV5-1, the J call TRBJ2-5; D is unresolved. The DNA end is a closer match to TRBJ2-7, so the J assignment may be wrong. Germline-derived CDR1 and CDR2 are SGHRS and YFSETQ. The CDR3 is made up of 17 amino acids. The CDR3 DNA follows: TGCGCCAGCAGCCCCAGATCAACCTCAAGTAATCTCTACGAGCAGTACTTC. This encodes CASSPRSTSSNLYEQYF.

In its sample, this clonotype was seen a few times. The CDR3 coding sequence is TGCGCCAGCAGCTTGGTGGTCGACAACTCCTACGAGCAGTACTTC. This sequence encodes CASSLVVDNSYEQYF. The rearrangement links TRBV5-1 to TRBJ2-7, with D uncertain. The ends were cut back, 0 bases at V and 0 bases at J, with 10 bases in the middle. The CDR3 extends over 15 amino acids. CDR1 is SGHRS and CDR2 is YFSETQ in the germline V gene.

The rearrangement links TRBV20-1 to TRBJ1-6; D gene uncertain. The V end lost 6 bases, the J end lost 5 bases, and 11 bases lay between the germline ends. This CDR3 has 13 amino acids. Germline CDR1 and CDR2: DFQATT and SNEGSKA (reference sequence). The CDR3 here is CSARGLNNSPLHF. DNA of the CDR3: TGCAGTGCCCGAGGGTTGAATAATTCACCCCTCCACTTT.

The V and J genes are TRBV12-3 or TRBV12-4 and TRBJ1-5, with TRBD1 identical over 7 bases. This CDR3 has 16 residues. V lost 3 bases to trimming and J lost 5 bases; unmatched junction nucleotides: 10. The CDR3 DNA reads TGTGCCAGCAGTTTTTCTACAGGGGCCGGATATCAGCCCCAGCATTTT. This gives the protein CASSFSTGAGYQPQHF.

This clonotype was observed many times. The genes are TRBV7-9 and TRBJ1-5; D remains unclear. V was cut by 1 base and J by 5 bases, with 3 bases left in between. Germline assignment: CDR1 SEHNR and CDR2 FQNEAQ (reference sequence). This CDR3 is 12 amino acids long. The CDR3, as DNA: TGTGCCAGCAGCTTAGACTATCAGCCCCAGCATTTT. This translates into CASSLDYQPQHF.

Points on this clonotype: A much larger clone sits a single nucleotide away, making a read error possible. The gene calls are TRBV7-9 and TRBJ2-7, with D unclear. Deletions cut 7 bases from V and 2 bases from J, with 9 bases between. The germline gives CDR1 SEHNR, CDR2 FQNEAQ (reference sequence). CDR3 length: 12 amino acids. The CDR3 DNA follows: TGTGCCAGCAACCAGGAGACCTACGAGCAGTACTTC. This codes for CASNQETYEQYF.

CDR3 sequence: CSAYSDSAGGRDEQYF. CDR3 coding DNA: TGCAGTGCTTATTCGGACTCGGCGGGGGGCAGGGACGAGCAGTACTTC. The chain combines TRBV20-1 with TRBJ2-7; 8 bases are a match to TRBD2. The CDR3 covers 16 residues. V lost 5 bases to trimming and J lost 5 bases; unmatched junction nucleotides: 17. Germline CDR1 and CDR2: DFQATT and SNEGSKA (reference sequence).

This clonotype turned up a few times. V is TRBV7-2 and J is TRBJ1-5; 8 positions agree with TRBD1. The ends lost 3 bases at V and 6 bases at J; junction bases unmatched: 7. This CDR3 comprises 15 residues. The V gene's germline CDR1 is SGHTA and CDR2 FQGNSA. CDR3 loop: CASSLDRVVPQPQHF. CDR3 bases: TGTGCCAGCAGCTTGGACAGGGTTGTGCCTCAGCCCCAGCATTTT.